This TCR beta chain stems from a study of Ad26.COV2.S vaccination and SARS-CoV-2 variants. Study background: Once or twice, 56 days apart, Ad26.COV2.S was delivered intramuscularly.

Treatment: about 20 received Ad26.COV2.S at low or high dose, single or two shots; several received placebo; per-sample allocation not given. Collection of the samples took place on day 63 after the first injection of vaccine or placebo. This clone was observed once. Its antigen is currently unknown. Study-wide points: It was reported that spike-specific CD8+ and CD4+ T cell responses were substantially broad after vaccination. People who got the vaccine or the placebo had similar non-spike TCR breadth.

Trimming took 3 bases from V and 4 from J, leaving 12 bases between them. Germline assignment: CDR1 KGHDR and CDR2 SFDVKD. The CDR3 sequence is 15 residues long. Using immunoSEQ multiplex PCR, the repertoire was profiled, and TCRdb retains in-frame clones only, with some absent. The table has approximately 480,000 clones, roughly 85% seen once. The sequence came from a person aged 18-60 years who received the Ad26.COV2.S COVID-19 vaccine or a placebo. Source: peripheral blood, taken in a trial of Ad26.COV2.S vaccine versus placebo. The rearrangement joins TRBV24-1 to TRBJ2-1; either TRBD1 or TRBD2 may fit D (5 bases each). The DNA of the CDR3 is TGTGCCACCAGTGATGGGGGTAGGGGTTACAATGAGCAGTTCTTC. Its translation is CATSDGGRGYNEQFF.